A selection of T cell receptor beta chains follows, all from one sample in a study of blood T cell repertoires in COVID-19. The repertoire was sequenced with immunoSEQ multiplex PCR; TCRdb's copy has only in-frame clones and lacks some. The sample includes some 220,000 clones, roughly four fifths of them seen just once. The sequenced sample was peripheral blood. These receptors all stem from a man between 50 and 59 years old with acute or convalescent COVID-19. The CDR3 runs from the conserved cysteine through the conserved F or W. D genes are given only for firm matches. Size is stated for part of the rows, as once, few or many counts, or as a class when the clone is expanded.

V	size	J	D	DNA	CDR3
TRBV28	NA	TRBJ2-6	TRBD1	TGTGCCAGCAGTTTGCTACAGGGGTCCGGGGCCAACGTCCTGACTTTC	CASSLLQGSGANVLTF
TRBV6-5	NA	TRBJ2-7	NA	TGTGCCAGCAGTTACTCGCAGGGCGTTGGCCACGAGCAGTACTTC	CASSYSQGVGHEQYF
TRBV30	NA	TRBJ1-2	NA	TGTGCCTGGAGTGTTGGGAGCTACCATGGCTACACCTTC	CAWSVGSYHGYTF
TRBV7-8	NA	TRBJ1-2	TRBD1	TGTGCCAGCAGCGAACAGGGGGCGCTTCCCTATGGCTACACCTTC	CASSEQGALPYGYTF
TRBV6-6	NA	TRBJ2-7	NA	TGTGCCAGCAGTTACGGTGGGCCCGAGCAGTACTTC	CASSYGGPEQYF
TRBV30	few	TRBJ1-5	NA	TGTGCCTGGAGTGTGGTCGGGAGCAATCAGCCCCAGCATTTT	CAWSVVGSNQPQHF
TRBV28	NA	TRBJ2-7	NA	TGTGCCAGCAGTTTAGACGGGACCTACGAGCAGTACTTC	CASSLDGTYEQYF
TRBV11-2	NA	TRBJ2-5	TRBD2	TGTGCCAGCAGCCCCCTTCGGGGGGGCCGGGAGACCCAGTACTTC	CASSPLRGGRETQYF
TRBV5-1	NA	TRBJ2-7	NA	TGCGCCAGCAGCTCGACAGGAGAATACTCCTACGAGCAGTACTTC	CASSSTGEYSYEQYF
TRBV7-9	NA	TRBJ2-1	NA	TGTGCCAGCAGCTTAGACAGCTCCTACAATGAGCAGTTCTTC	CASSLDSSYNEQFF
TRBV3-1/TRBV3-2	few	TRBJ2-2	NA	TGTGCCAGCAGCACTACCGGACAGTACAACACCGGGGAGCTGTTTTTT	CASSTTGQYNTGELFF
TRBV15	NA	TRBJ1-2	NA	TGTGCCACCAGCAGAGAGGAGGGGCTTGGCTACACCTTC	CATSREEGLGYTF
TRBV18	NA	TRBJ1-2	NA	TGTGCCAGCTCACCAGGCCACACACAATCTTATGGCTACACCTTC	CASSPGHTQSYGYTF